The 15 T cell receptor beta chains below all came from one sample that was sequenced in a study of human CD8 memory T cell subsets. Libraries targeted TCR beta using 5' RACE with UMIs. No DNA is given; TCRdb re-called the 5' RACE reads and lists each CDR3 protein once. Its table records fewer than 8,000 distinct CDR3 sequences. The specimen sequenced was CD8+ T cells from PBMCs. These receptors originate from a human donor in good health.

The V gene is TRBV10-1, the J gene TRBJ2-2; checking the TCRdb D call of TRBD2 is not possible without DNA. The CDR3 contains 14 residues. Germline assignment: CDR1 WNHNN and CDR2 SYGVQD (reference sequence). The CDR3 loop is CASSRTSGTGELFF.

The rearrangement joins TRBV28 to TRBJ2-1; TCRdb calls TRBD1, which cannot be checked without DNA. This CDR3 region has 16 residues. CDR1 and CDR2 from the germline V gene are MDHEN and SYDVKM. CDR3 sequence: CASSLISGQIYNEQFF.

The J gene is TRBJ1-5, the V gene TRBV5-6. CDR3 length: 15 amino acids. CDR1 and CDR2 from the germline V gene are SGHDT and YYEEEE. This CDR3 is CASSLATVSNQPQHF.

The rearrangement uses TRBV7-9 and TRBJ1-2. The CDR3 is 13 residues long. Germline-derived CDR1 and CDR2 are SEHNR and FQNEAQ (reference sequence). The CDR3 spells CASSLETNYGYTF. Full variable domain (outside the CDR3, taken from reference TRBV7-9 and TRBJ1-2): DTGVSQNPRHKITKRGQNVTFRCDPISEHNRLYWYRQTLGQGPEFLTYFQNEAQLEKSRLLSDRFSAERPKGSFSTLEIQRTEQGDSAMYLCASSLETNYGYTFGSGTRLTVV.

This rearrangement joins TRBV5-1 to TRBJ2-7. This CDR3 spans 14 amino acids. Germline V gene sequence: CDR1 SGHRS, CDR2 YFSETQ. This CDR3 reads CASSLSQPKDEQYF.

J is TRBJ1-2 and V is TRBV20-1. Germline-derived CDR1 and CDR2 are DFQATT and SNEGSKA (reference sequence). The CDR3 runs 13 residues. CDR3 protein: CSASGSSSYGYTF.

The V call is TRBV29-1, the J call TRBJ2-1; no DNA is available, so the TRBD1 call from TCRdb remains unchecked. Germline-derived CDR1 and CDR2 are SQVTM and ANQGSEA. This CDR3 region has 15 residues. The CDR3 sequence: CSVEPRDRGNNEQFF.

The chain recombines TRBV7-9 with TRBJ2-1; TCRdb designates TRBD1, a call that cannot be tested without DNA. The CDR3 runs to 12 residues. Germline V gene lookup returns CDR1 SEHNR and CDR2 FQNEAQ (reference sequence). CDR3: CASTPGSNEQFF. Looking up the rest from reference TRBV7-9 and TRBJ2-1 gives the full variable domain: DTGVSQNPRHKITKRGQNVTFRCDPISEHNRLYWYRQTLGQGPEFLTYFQNEAQLEKSRLLSDRFSAERPKGSFSTLEIQRTEQGDSAMYLCASTPGSNEQFFGPGTRLTVL.

The V and J genes are TRBV4-1 and TRBJ2-5; TCRdb's D call of TRBD1 is untestable without DNA. CDR3 length: 14 amino acids. Germline CDR1 is MGHRA and CDR2 is YSYEKL. The CDR3 protein is CASSQASRAETQYF.

The chain recombines TRBV20-1 with TRBJ2-7; TCRdb proposes TRBD1, but this gene call is untestable without DNA. Germline-derived CDR1 and CDR2 are DFQATT and SNEGSKA (reference sequence). The CDR3 sequence is 14 residues long. The CDR3 sequence: CSARDSGASYEQYF.

The chain uses TRBV12-3 or TRBV12-4 and TRBJ1-1. There are 14 residues in the CDR3. CDR3 amino acids: CASSLGSLGTEAFF.

The chain combines TRBV4-2 with TRBJ2-3; with no DNA, the TCRdb D assignment of TRBD1 cannot be verified. Germline loops: CDR1 LGHNA, CDR2 YNFKEQ. CDR3 length equals 17 residues. The CDR3 protein is CASSQEQQGARADTQYF.

The chain couples TRBV20-1 to TRBJ2-7. The CDR3 runs to 12 residues. The germline gives CDR1 DFQATT, CDR2 SNEGSKA (reference sequence). The CDR3 loop is CSANDKPYEQYF.

The J gene is TRBJ2-3, the V gene TRBV20-1. The CDR3 runs to 12 residues. CDR1 is DFQATT, CDR2 SNEGSKA, per germline (reference sequence). This chain's CDR3 is CSVDFYTDTQYF.

The chain has TRBV12-3 or TRBV12-4 and TRBJ2-1; TCRdb's assignment of TRBD2 cannot be checked, as there is no DNA. The CDR3 spans 13 residues. This CDR3 is CASEIRGPNEQFF.